These 5 T cell receptor beta chains originate from one sample sequenced in a study of cytomegalovirus exposure and HLA in healthy donors. Primers included in the PCR were 60 Vbeta and 13 Jbeta primers. Libraries were prepared by immunoSEQ multiplex PCR; TCRdb keeps only in-frame clonotypes and omits some of them. The sample lists 90,000 or so clones; 75% to 85% were seen once. The sequenced sample was PBMCs. These receptors were obtained from a man aged 50 to 60 in good health and CMV-seropositive.

The chain recombines TRBV27 with TRBJ1-4; no reliable D call. V shed 4 bases and J shed 6 bases, with 9 bases lying between them. The CDR3 covers 13 residues. Germline values: CDR1 MNHEY, CDR2 SMNVEV (reference sequence). CDR3 sequence reads: CASSSRLDEKLFF. CDR3 bases: TGTGCCAGCAGTTCCCGTCTTGATGAAAAACTGTTTTTT. Full variable domain (outside the CDR3, taken from reference TRBV27 and TRBJ1-4): EAQVTQNPRYLITVTGKKLTVTCSQNMNHEYMSWYRQDPGLGLRQIYYSMNVEVTDKGDVPEGYKVSRKEKRNFPLILESPSPNQTSLYFCASSSRLDEKLFFGSGTQLSVL.

V and J are TRBV5-7 and TRBJ2-3, with 7 bases fitting TRBD2. TRBV5-7 is an ORF; its function is uncertain. Trimming cost V 0 bases and J 0 bases; bases outside gene matches: 4. CDR3 length equals 16 residues. The CDR3 DNA sequence: TGTGCCAGCAGCTTGGGGCGGGAGCTTAGCACAGATACGCAGTATTTT. Amino acids: CASSLGRELSTDTQYF.

This clone was seen more than once but under ten times. CDR3 bases: TGTGCCAGCAGCTCAGAATTAGATACGCAGTATTTT. This translates into CASSSELDTQYF. The chain couples TRBV7-3 to TRBJ2-3; no firm D call. CDR1 is SGHTA and CDR2 is FQGTGA in the germline V gene. CDR3 size: 12 residues. The V and J ends lost 4 bases and 5 bases respectively, with 7 bases between them.

As regards this clone: The junction and the germline gene differ at one end; a read error may be behind it. The chain joins TRBV7-9 to TRBJ1-1; D not certain. CDR3 length: 12 residues. Germline V lookup: CDR1 SEHNR, CDR2 FQNEAQ (reference sequence). The DNA for the CDR3 is TGTTCCAGCAGCTTACGTAACACTGAAGCTTTCTTT. Translating it yields CSSSLRNTEAFF.

The chain uses TRBV5-1 and TRBJ2-1; D is unresolved. Germline V gene sequence: CDR1 SGHRS, CDR2 YFSETQ. V dropped 0 bases and J dropped 3 bases, with 10 bases sitting between them. The CDR3 sequence is 15 residues long. For the CDR3, the DNA is TGCGCCAGCAGCTTGGAAGCGAAAAACTACAATGAGCAGTTCTTC. Amino acids: CASSLEAKNYNEQFF.